Listed below are T cell receptor beta chains from one sample, sequenced in a study of T cell responses to AZD1222 COVID-19 vaccine. Only in-frame clones appear in the TCRdb table, and some are missing; sequencing was by immunoSEQ multiplex PCR. Of more than 80,000 clones in the sample, around 87% are singletons; the top ten hold about 2.4%. Sequenced here: peripheral blood, sampled 28 days after the second AZD1222 dose. Receptors were obtained from an adult who received the AZD1222 COVID-19 vaccine. Both conserved end residues are part of each CDR3. The D gene is left open where the match is weak. Size is omitted from some rows. Given values are once, few, many or a class for expanded clones.

abundance	v_gene	d_gene	j_gene	CDR3aa	CDR3nt
NA	TRBV12-3/TRBV12-4	NA	TRBJ2-3	CASSYDSTDTQYF	TGTGCCAGCAGTTATGATAGCACAGATACGCAGTATTTT
NA	TRBV15	TRBD1	TRBJ2-3	CATSRNRGLNTDTQYF	TGTGCCACCAGCAGGAACAGGGGGCTTAATACAGATACGCAGTATTTT
NA	TRBV7-9	NA	TRBJ2-2	CASSLRQGNAGELFF	TGTGCCAGCAGCTTAAGGCAGGGTAACGCCGGGGAGCTGTTTTTT
NA	TRBV7-9	NA	TRBJ1-1	CASSFFRDTEAFF	TGTGCCAGCAGCTTTTTTCGAGACACTGAAGCTTTCTTT
NA	TRBV4-2	NA	TRBJ2-1	CASSPLGGRNYNEQFF	TGTGCCAGCAGCCCCCTGGGTGGGAGGAACTACAATGAGCAGTTCTTC
NA	TRBV4-1	NA	TRBJ1-4	CASSQGSGGEKLFF	TGCGCCAGCAGCCAAGGATCAGGTGGAGAAAAACTGTTTTTT
NA	TRBV20-1	TRBD2	TRBJ2-7	CSASGGGAYEQYF	TGCAGTGCTAGTGGCGGGGGGGCTTACGAGCAGTACTTC
once	TRBV9	NA	TRBJ1-3	CASSVEDGDWGNTIYF	TGTGCCAGCAGCGTAGAGGATGGGGATTGGGGAAACACCATATATTTT
NA	TRBV7-6	TRBD1	TRBJ2-7	CASSLRQGVSYEQYF	TGTGCCAGCAGCCTCCGACAGGGTGTCTCCTACGAGCAGTACTTC
few	TRBV30	TRBD1	TRBJ1-6	CAWSTRTGSSHF	TGTGCCTGGTCGACGCGGACAGGGTCTTCTCACTTT
NA	TRBV19	TRBD2	TRBJ2-7	CASSMPRTSGYPYEQYF	TGTGCCAGTAGTATGCCCCGCACTAGCGGCTATCCCTACGAGCAGTACTTC
NA	TRBV4-2	TRBD2	TRBJ2-5	CASSQGTSGGDRPRTQYF	TGTGCCAGCAGCCAAGGGACTAGCGGGGGGGACCGACCGCGGACCCAGTACTTC
NA	TRBV27	TRBD2	TRBJ2-1	CASSGREGYNEQFF	TGTGCCAGCAGTGGGCGGGAGGGCTACAATGAGCAGTTCTTC
NA	TRBV30	NA	TRBJ1-2	CACKSGNGYTF	TGTGCCTGCAAGTCTGGGAATGGCTACACCTTC
NA	TRBV9	NA	TRBJ2-1	CASSVAVSWYNEQFF	TGTGCCAGCAGCGTAGCGGTTAGCTGGTACAATGAGCAGTTCTTC
NA	TRBV7-9	NA	TRBJ1-5	CASSSTGGGNQPQHF	TGTGCCAGCAGCTCCACGGGAGGCGGCAATCAGCCCCAGCATTTT
NA	TRBV15	NA	TRBJ2-2	CATSRVRQDGELFF	TGTGCCACCAGCAGAGTTAGGCAGGACGGGGAGCTGTTTTTT
NA	TRBV2	NA	TRBJ2-3	CASSERRYTDTQYF	TGTGCCAGCAGTGAAAGGCGATACACAGATACGCAGTATTTT
NA	TRBV4-2	TRBD2	TRBJ2-5	CASSQISGGAGQETQYF	TGTGCCAGCAGCCAAATCTCGGGGGGGGCCGGGCAAGAGACCCAGTACTTC
NA	TRBV6-6	TRBD1	TRBJ1-3	CASRHDRGHSGNTIYF	TGTGCCAGCAGGCACGACAGGGGGCACTCTGGAAACACCATATATTTT
NA	TRBV7-9	NA	TRBJ1-1	CASSLPAQASQNTEAFF	TGTGCCAGCAGCCTCCCCGCCCAGGCGTCTCAGAACACTGAAGCTTTCTTT
few	TRBV5-4	TRBD1	TRBJ1-4	CASSKDQGGLQKLFF	TGTGCCAGCAGTAAAGATCAGGGGGGACTACAAAAACTGTTTTTT
NA	TRBV18	TRBD1	TRBJ1-2	CASSPGTGGQGGYTF	TGTGCCAGCTCACCCGGGACAGGGGGCCAAGGGGGCTACACCTTC
NA	TRBV10-3	NA	TRBJ2-1	CAISEAASMGNEQFF	TGTGCCATCAGTGAAGCGGCCTCTATGGGCAATGAGCAGTTCTTC
NA	TRBV5-4	NA	TRBJ2-1	CASSLGNEQFF	TGTGCCAGCAGCTTGGGAAATGAGCAGTTCTTC
NA	TRBV6-1	NA	TRBJ2-2	CASSEPGSTGELFF	TGTGCCAGCAGTGAGCCCGGATCCACCGGGGAGCTGTTTTTT
NA	TRBV21-1	NA	TRBJ2-7	CASSKALYVVLSYEQYF	TGTGCCAGCAGCAAAGCGCTTTATGTGGTTCTGTCCTACGAGCAGTACTTC
NA	TRBV6-1	TRBD1	TRBJ2-3	CASSEVPGQGPTDTQYF	TGTGCCAGCAGTGAAGTACCGGGACAGGGCCCCACAGATACGCAGTATTTT